The 18 T cell receptor beta chains reported below all come from one sample, sequenced in a study of T-cell memory formation after mild COVID-19 (dated by TCRdb to the early 2020s). Receptor libraries were prepared by 5' RACE. The sample was run on an Illumina NovaSeq 6000. TCRdb reworked the public reads: Q25 trimming with fastp, MiXCR clone assembly, productive beta chains retained. CDR3 protein duplicates are merged, each entry listing the most common genes and DNA. This sample has 380,000 or so distinct CDR3 sequences in its table, and roughly 13% of those were observed once. 20% to 25% of the sample comes from the top ten. The sequenced material came from PBMCs or a T cell subset sorted from them (not recorded which). Receptors originate from a young man who had mild COVID-19 (a few samples of this study predate the infection). The sample titles of this study are shuffled in the database, so cell type and time point are left out; the donor was told from shared clones.

The chain combines TRBV4-3 with TRBJ2-7; 12 bases agree with TRBD2. The J segment lost 1 base and the V segment lost 3 bases, leaving 4 bases of the junction unmatched. Germline V gene data show CDR1 as LGHNA and CDR2 as YSLEER. The CDR3 covers 16 residues. CDR3 amino acids: CASSHTGTSGSYEQYF. In DNA form, the CDR3 reads TGCGCCAGCAGCCATACCGGGACTAGCGGGTCCTACGAGCAGTACTTC.

This clonotype was counted a few times. This chain connects TRBV9 to TRBJ2-3, with 11 nucleotides matching TRBD2. The CDR3 extends over 16 amino acids. Germline values: CDR1 SGDLS, CDR2 YYNGEE. V dropped 2 bases and J dropped 4; count of bases not matched to a gene: 6. The CDR3 DNA is TGTGCCAGCAGCGTTCACCTAGCGGGGGGCTCAGATACGCAGTATTTT. It yields the protein CASSVHLAGGSDTQYF.

This clonotype was found a few times. The CDR3 DNA is TGCGCCAGCAGCTCCGGAGTCCCGGGCCCCTACAATGAGCAGTTCTTC. This translates into CASSSGVPGPYNEQFF. The V gene is TRBV5-1, the J gene TRBJ2-1; D not resolved. V lost 3 bases, J lost 2 bases, and 15 bases lay in between. CDR3 length: 16 residues. Germline CDR1 is SGHRS and CDR2 is YFSETQ.

This clonotype was counted once. This chain connects TRBV5-1 to TRBJ1-1; D call uncertain. Trimming shortened V by 3 bases and J by 5 bases, and 29 bases separated the two germline ends. There are 19 residues in the CDR3. CDR1 and CDR2 from the germline V gene are SGHRS and YFSETQ. The CDR3 DNA reads as TGCGCCAGCAGCTGGGGATGGGTAAGAGAGGCCCAACCTGGTACTGAAGCTTTCTTT. Amino acids: CASSWGWVREAQPGTEAFF.

The V gene is TRBV3-1, the J gene TRBJ1-4; D gene ambiguous. This CDR3 has 14 amino acids. Trimming removed 2 bases at V and 7 bases at J, with 11 bases between. CDR1 is LGHDT and CDR2 is YNNKEL in the germline V gene (reference sequence). In nucleotides, the CDR3 is TGTGCCAGCAGCCAAAACAGTAACAGTGAAAAACTGTTTTTT. Translation: CASSQNSNSEKLFF.

The CDR3 region has the DNA TGTGCCAGCAGCCGCCTGATCCGGGACGGTTTATCATTGGAAAAACTGTTTTTT. As protein: CASSRLIRDGLSLEKLFF. The chain combines TRBV7-9 with TRBJ1-4; TRBD1 is a possible D gene (5 bases). Trimming took 5 bases from V and 8 from J, leaving 27 bases between them. This CDR3 is 18 amino acids long. CDR1 is SEHNR and CDR2 is FQNEAQ in the germline V gene (reference sequence).

The V and J genes are TRBV5-1 and TRBJ1-2; 7 bases agree with TRBD1. This CDR3 region has 16 residues. V shed 4 bases and J 2 bases; nucleotides not matched to a gene: 11. The germline CDR1 and CDR2 sequences are SGHRS and YFSETQ. CDR3 coding DNA: TGCGCCAGCAGCCCGAGCCTGGGACAGATGAACTATGGCTACACCTTC. The encoded protein is CASSPSLGQMNYGYTF. Combining the CDR3 with reference TRBV5-1 and TRBJ1-2 gives the whole variable domain KAGVTQTPRYLIKTRGQQVTLSCSPISGHRSVSWYQQTPGQGLQFLFEYFSETQRNKGNFPGRFSGRQFSNSRSEMNVSTLELGDSALYLCASSPSLGQMNYGYTFGSGTRLTVV.

This clonotype was observed a few times. The chain joins TRBV3-1 to TRBJ2-7; tentatively, D is TRBD2 (5 bases). CDR1 and CDR2 from the germline V gene are LGHDT and YNNKEL (reference sequence). Trimming cost V 0 bases and J 3 bases, with 12 bases left between them. This CDR3 region has 15 residues. For the CDR3, the DNA is TGTGCCAGCAGCCAAGAGTTCCTGGGGAGCTACGAGCAGTACTTC. It codes for CASSQEFLGSYEQYF.

The rearrangement uses TRBV6-6 and TRBJ1-1; D remains unclear. The CDR3 sequence is 12 residues long. Germline lookup yields CDR1 MNHNY and CDR2 SVGAGI (reference sequence). The ends were cut back, 5 bases at V and 10 bases at J, with 14 bases in the middle. The chain's CDR3 is CASSLLLNGAFF. Written as DNA, the CDR3 is TGTGCCAGCAGTCTCCTCCTTAACGGAGCTTTCTTT.

This chain connects TRBV25-1 to TRBJ1-1; D may be TRBD1 (5 bases). This CDR3 comprises 11 residues. Germline loops: CDR1 MGHDK, CDR2 SYGVNS. The CDR3 protein is CATLEGQGTFF. CDR3 nucleotide sequence: TGTGCTACCTTAGAGGGGCAGGGAACTTTCTTT.

This clonotype showed up just a few times. The rearrangement links TRBV5-6 to TRBJ2-7; TRBD1 aligns across 7 bases. This CDR3 has 14 residues. From germline, CDR1 is SGHDT and CDR2 YYEEEE. V lost 4 bases and J lost 1; bases outside the gene matches: 5. The CDR3 reads CASSATGVSYEQYF. CDR3 DNA: TGTGCCAGCAGCGCTACAGGGGTTTCCTACGAGCAGTACTTC.

This clonotype has at least ten counts. The rearrangement links TRBV6-4 to TRBJ2-1; 8 bases map to TRBD1. V lost 5 bases, J lost 9 bases, and 9 bases stayed unmatched. The CDR3 is 14 amino acids. Germline V gene data show CDR1 as MRHNA and CDR2 as SNTAGT. CDR3 region: CASSLETGEREQFF. In nucleotides, the CDR3 is TGTGCCAGCAGTCTCGAGACAGGGGAACGTGAGCAGTTCTTC.

The chain's CDR3 is CASSDTGRPGELFF. CDR3 in DNA: TGTGCCAGCAGCGACACGGGGCGTCCCGGGGAGCTGTTTTTT. The V call is TRBV7-2, the J call TRBJ2-2; D tentatively reads TRBD1 or TRBD2 (5 bases each). Germline V gene lookup returns CDR1 SGHTA and CDR2 FQGNSA. V lost 5 bases to trimming and J lost 6 bases, with 13 bases between them. CDR3 length: 14 amino acids.

The chain combines TRBV9 with TRBJ1-1, with D possibly TRBD1 on 5 matching bases. V lost 0 bases and J 4 bases, leaving 19 bases between the germline ends. The CDR3 is 17 amino acids. The germline gives CDR1 SGDLS, CDR2 YYNGEE. CDR3 DNA sequence: TGTGCCAGCAGCGTAGCTACTGCCGCTTCTGGGGGCACTGAAGCTTTCTTT. Translation gives CASSVATAASGGTEAFF.

The chain employs TRBV12-3 or TRBV12-4 and TRBJ2-7; D unresolved. CDR3 length: 12 residues. Trimming took 6 bases from V and 4 from J, leaving 10 bases between them. CDR3 sequence: CASRLSKYEQYF. CDR3 nucleotides: TGTGCCAGCAGACTCAGCAAATACGAGCAGTACTTC.

The chain employs TRBV28 and TRBJ1-2; D is unclear. Per germline, CDR1 MDHEN and CDR2 SYDVKM. The ends were cut back, 3 bases at V and 6 bases at J, with 17 bases in the middle. The CDR3 loop spans 15 amino acids. CDR3 DNA sequence: TGTGCCAGCAGTTTTTTAGACTATGGAGCTGATGGCTACACCTTC. It yields the protein CASSFLDYGADGYTF.

The chain combines TRBV4-1 with TRBJ1-1, with D perhaps TRBD1 (5 bases). V was cut by 4 bases and J by 3 bases, with 24 bases left in between. CDR1 is MGHRA and CDR2 is YSYEKL in the germline V gene. CDR3 length equals 18 residues. CDR3 in DNA: TGCGCCAGCAGCCCTGACGCAGGGTGGAATTATGGGGACACTGAAGCTTTCTTT. This sequence encodes CASSPDAGWNYGDTEAFF.

This chain uses TRBV4-2 with TRBJ2-1; D might be TRBD1 or TRBD2, each matching 5 bases. The V end was cut by 0 bases, the J end by 3 bases, with 18 bases between. Germline V lookup: CDR1 LGHNA, CDR2 YNFKEQ. CDR3 length: 18 amino acids. The CDR3 is CASSQDFGANLDYNEQFF. CDR3 coding DNA: TGTGCCAGCAGCCAAGATTTCGGGGCGAATCTAGACTACAATGAGCAGTTCTTC.